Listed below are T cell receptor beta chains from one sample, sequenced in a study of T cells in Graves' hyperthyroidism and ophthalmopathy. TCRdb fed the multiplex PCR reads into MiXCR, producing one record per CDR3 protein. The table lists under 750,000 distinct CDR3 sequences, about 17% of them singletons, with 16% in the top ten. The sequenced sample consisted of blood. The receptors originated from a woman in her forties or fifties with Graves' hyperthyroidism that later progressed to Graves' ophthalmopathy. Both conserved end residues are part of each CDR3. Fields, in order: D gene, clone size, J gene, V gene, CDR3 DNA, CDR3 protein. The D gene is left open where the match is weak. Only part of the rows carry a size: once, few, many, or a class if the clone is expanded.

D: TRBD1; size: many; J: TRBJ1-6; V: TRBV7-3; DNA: TGTGCCAGCAGCTTGGGACAGAATTCACCCCTCCACTTT; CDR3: CASSLGQNSPLHF
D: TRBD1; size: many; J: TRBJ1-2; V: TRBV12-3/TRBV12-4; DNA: TGTGCCAGCAGTTTCTCCCACAGGGGACAAGGTGGCTACACCTTC; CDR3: CASSFSHRGQGGYTF
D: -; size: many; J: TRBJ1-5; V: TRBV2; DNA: TGTGCCAGCAGTGAGACACTAAATCAGCCCCAGCATTTT; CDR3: CASSETLNQPQHF
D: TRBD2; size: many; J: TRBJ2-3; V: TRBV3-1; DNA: TGTGCCAGCAGCTGGGAGACTAGCGGGGGGACTAGCACAGATACGCAGTATTTT; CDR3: CASSWETSGGTSTDTQYF
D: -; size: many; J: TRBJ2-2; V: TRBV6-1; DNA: TGTGCCAGCAGTCGAGTCGAGCCCGGGGAGCTGTTTTTT; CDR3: CASSRVEPGELFF
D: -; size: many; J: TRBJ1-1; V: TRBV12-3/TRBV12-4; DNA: TGTGCCAGCAGTTTACACGGGGGGGGGAACACTGAAGCTTTCTTT; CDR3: CASSLHGGGNTEAFF
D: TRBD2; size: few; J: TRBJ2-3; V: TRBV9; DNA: TGTGCCAGCCCCTGTGGGGGGGTGCTACCAGATACGCAGTATTTT; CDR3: CASPCGGVLPDTQYF
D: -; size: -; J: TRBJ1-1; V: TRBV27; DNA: TGTGCCAGTGCCCTGGGGACAAAATCTTTCTTT; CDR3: CASALGTKSFF
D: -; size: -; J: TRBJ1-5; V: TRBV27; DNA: TGTGCCAGCAGTACTCGAATCGATCAGCCCCAGCATTTT; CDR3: CASSTRIDQPQHF
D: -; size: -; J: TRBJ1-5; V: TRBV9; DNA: TGTGCCAGCAGCGTAATTCCGGATCAGCCCCAGCATTTT; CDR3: CASSVIPDQPQHF
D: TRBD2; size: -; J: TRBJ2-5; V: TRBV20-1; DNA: TGCGTGGGAGGGGTCGAGACCCAGTACTTC; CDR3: CVGGVETQYF
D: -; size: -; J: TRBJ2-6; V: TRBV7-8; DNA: TGTGCCAGCAGCTTAATAGACTCTGGGGCCAACGTCCTGACTTTC; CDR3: CASSLIDSGANVLTF
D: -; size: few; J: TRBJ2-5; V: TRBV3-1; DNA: TGTGCCAGCAGCCAAGTTCCAGGCACAGGGCAGACCCAGTACTTC; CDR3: CASSQVPGTGQTQYF
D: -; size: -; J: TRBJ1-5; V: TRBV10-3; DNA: TGTGCCATCAGTGAGTCGGCAGTCAATCAGCCCCAGCATTTT; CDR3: CAISESAVNQPQHF
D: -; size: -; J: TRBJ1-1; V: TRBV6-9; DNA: TGTGCCAGCAGTTACGGTAGTGAAACTGAAGCTTTCTTT; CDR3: CASSYGSETEAFF
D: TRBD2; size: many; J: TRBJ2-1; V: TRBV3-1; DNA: TGTGCCAGCTTAGCGGGGGGTACAGACAATGAGCAGTTCTTC; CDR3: CASLAGGTDNEQFF
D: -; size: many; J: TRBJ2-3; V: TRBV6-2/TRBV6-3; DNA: TGTGCCAGCAGGCCATTGGGAGAGTCTAGCACAGATACGCAGTATTTT; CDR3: CASRPLGESSTDTQYF
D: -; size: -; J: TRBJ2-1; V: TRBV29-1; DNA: TGCAGCCTTTGGACGGGAGACAATGAGCAGTTCTTC; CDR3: CSLWTGDNEQFF
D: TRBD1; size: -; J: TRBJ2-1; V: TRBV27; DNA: TGTGCCAGCAGCTCCCCCGGGACAGGGGACAATGAGCAGTTCTTC; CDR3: CASSSPGTGDNEQFF
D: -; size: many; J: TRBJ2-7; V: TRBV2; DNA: TGTGCCAGCAGTGAAAAGGGGTTCGGATACGAGCAGTACTTC; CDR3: CASSEKGFGYEQYF
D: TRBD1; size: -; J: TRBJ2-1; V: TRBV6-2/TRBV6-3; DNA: TGTGCCAGCAGTTACTACGGACAGGGGCCGTACGATGAGCAGTTCTTC; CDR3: CASSYYGQGPYDEQFF
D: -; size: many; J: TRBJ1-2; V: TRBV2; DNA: TGTGCCAGCAGGATGGACGGATCCCTTAACTATGGCTACACCTTC; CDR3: CASRMDGSLNYGYTF
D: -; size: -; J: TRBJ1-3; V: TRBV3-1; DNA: TGTGCCAGCAAAAAAGAGGCTGGAAACACCATATATTTT; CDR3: CASKKEAGNTIYF
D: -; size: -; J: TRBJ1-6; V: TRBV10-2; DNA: TGCGCCAGCACACACGGGGATTCACCCCTCCACTTT; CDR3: CASTHGDSPLHF
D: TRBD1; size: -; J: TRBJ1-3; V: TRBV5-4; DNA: TGTGCCAGCAGCTCCAGGACAGGCGGGTCCGGAAACACCATATATTTT; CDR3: CASSSRTGGSGNTIYF
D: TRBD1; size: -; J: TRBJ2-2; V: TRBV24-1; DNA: TGTGCCACCAGTGATTTAGGGACAGGAACCACCGGGGAGCTGTTTTTT; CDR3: CATSDLGTGTTGELFF
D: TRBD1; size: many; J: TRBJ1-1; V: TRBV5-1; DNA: TGCGCCAGCAGCGATACAGGGGGCTTCACTGAAGCTTTCTTT; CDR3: CASSDTGGFTEAFF
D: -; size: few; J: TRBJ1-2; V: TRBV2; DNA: TGTGCCAGCAATATGTATGGCTACACCTTC; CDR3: CASNMYGYTF
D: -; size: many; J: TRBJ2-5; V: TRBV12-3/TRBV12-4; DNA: TGTGCCAGCAGCCCACCAACAGGGTTTGGGGAGACCCAGTACTTC; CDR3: CASSPPTGFGETQYF
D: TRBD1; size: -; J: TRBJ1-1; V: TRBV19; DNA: TGTGCCAGTAGTCCAGGGACAGTCTACACTGAAGCTTTCTTT; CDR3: CASSPGTVYTEAFF
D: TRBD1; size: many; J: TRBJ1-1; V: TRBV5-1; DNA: TGCGCCAGCAGCCCGGGGGCGGACAGGTTGAACACTGAAGCTTTCTTT; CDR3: CASSPGADRLNTEAFF
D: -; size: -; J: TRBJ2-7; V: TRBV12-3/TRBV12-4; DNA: TGTGCCAGCAGTCCGACAGACATACCCTACGAGCAGTACTTC; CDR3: CASSPTDIPYEQYF
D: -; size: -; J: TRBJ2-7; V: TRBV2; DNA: TGTGCCAGCAACTTAGACAGAGCTTACGAGCAGTACTTC; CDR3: CASNLDRAYEQYF
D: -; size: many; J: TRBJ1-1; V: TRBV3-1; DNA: TGTGCCAGCAGCCAAGAGTTTAGGGGGTGGACTGAAGCTTTCTTT; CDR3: CASSQEFRGWTEAFF
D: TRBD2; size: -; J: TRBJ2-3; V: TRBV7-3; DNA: TGTGCCAGCAGCCCGTTAGCGGGGGTGCGGAGCACAGATACGCAGTATTTT; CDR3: CASSPLAGVRSTDTQYF
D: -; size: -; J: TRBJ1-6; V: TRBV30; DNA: TGTGCCTGGAGCGTGAGCTCCTATAATTCACCCCTCCACTTT; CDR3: CAWSVSSYNSPLHF
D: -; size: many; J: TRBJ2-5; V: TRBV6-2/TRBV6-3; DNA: TGTGCCAGCAGTACCGGGACAACGTACCAAGAGACCCAGTACTTC; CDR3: CASSTGTTYQETQYF
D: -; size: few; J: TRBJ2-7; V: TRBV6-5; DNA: TGTGCCAGCAGTTACGAGCAGTACTTC; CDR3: CASSYEQYF
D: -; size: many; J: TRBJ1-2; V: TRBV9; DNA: TGTGCCAGCAGCACAGGGAACTATGGCTACACCTTC; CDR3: CASSTGNYGYTF
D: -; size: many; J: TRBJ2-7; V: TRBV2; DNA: TGTGCCAGCAGTGAACAGGGTGGAAGCTCCTACGAGCAGTACTTC; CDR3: CASSEQGGSSYEQYF
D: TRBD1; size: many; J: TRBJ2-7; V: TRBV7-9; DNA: TGTGCCAGCAGCCCCACAGGGGATCCCTACGAGCAGTACTTC; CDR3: CASSPTGDPYEQYF
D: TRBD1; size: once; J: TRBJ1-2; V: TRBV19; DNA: TGTGCCAGCCAGTGGGGGACAGGCTACTATGGCTACACCTTC; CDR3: CASQWGTGYYGYTF
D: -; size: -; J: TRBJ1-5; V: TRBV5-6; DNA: TGTGCCAGCAGCTTGCGAAGGGCAGGCAATCAGCCCCAGCATTTT; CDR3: CASSLRRAGNQPQHF
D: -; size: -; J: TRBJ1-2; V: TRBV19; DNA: TGTGCCAGTAGTCCTCCAGGCCTCCGGGGATATGGCTACACCTTC; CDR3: CASSPPGLRGYGYTF
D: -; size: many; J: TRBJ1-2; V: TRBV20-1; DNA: TGCAGTGCTAGAGATCAGCGAGGGGGTGTCTATGGCTACACCTTC; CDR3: CSARDQRGGVYGYTF
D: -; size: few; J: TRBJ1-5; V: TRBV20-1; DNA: TGCAGTGCTACACAACATACAGTTAGCAATCAGCCCCAGCATTTT; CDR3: CSATQHTVSNQPQHF
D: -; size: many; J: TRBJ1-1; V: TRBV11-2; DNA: TGTGCCACCACCTCGATCCGGGCTAGCACTGAAGCTTTCTTT; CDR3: CATTSIRASTEAFF
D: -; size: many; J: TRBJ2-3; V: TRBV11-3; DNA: TGTGCCAGCAGCCATTCCTTCACAGATACGCAGTATTTT; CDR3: CASSHSFTDTQYF
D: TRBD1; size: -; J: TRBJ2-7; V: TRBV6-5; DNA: TGTGCCAGCAGTTACCCTCCCGGGACAGGAGTCTACGAGCAGTACTTC; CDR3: CASSYPPGTGVYEQYF
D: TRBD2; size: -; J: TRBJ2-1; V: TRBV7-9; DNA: TGTGCCAGCAGCTTAGAGCCACTAGCGGGGGCCTACAATGAGCAGTTCTTC; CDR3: CASSLEPLAGAYNEQFF
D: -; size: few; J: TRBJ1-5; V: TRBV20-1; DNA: TGCTCCGTGCAGGGTGACAATCAGCCCCAGCATTTT; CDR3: CSVQGDNQPQHF
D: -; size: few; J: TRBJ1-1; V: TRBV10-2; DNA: TGCGCCAGCAGTGATGGAGAGGGTGAAGCTTTCTTT; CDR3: CASSDGEGEAFF
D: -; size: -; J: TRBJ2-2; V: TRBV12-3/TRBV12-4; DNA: TGTGCCAGCAGCCAAAGGGAAAACGGGGAGCTGTTTTTT; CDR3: CASSQRENGELFF
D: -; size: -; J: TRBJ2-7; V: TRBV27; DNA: TGTGCCAGCAGGGGGCCGAGCTCCTACGAGCAGTACTTC; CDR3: CASRGPSSYEQYF